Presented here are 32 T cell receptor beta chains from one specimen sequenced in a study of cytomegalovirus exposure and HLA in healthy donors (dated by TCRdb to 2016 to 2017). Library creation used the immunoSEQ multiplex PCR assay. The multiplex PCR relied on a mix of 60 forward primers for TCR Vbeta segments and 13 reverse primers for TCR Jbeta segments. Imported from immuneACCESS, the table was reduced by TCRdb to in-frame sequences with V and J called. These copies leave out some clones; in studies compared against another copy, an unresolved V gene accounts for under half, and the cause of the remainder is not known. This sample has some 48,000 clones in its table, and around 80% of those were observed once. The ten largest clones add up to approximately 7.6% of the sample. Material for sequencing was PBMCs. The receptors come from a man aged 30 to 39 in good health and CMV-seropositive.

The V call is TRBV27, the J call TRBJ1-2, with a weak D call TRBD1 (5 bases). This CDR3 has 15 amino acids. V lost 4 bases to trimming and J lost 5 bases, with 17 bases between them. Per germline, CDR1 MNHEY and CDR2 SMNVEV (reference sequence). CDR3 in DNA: TGTGCCAGCAGTTCCGGGACTCAAGGGTTATATGGCTACACCTTC. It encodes CASSSGTQGLYGYTF.

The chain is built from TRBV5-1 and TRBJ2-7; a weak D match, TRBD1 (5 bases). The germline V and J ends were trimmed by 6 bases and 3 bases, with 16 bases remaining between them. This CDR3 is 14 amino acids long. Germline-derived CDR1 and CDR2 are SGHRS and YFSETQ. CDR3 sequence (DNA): TGCGCCAGCAACCGATTCGGGCAGGGCTACGAGCAGTACTTC. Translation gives CASNRFGQGYEQYF.

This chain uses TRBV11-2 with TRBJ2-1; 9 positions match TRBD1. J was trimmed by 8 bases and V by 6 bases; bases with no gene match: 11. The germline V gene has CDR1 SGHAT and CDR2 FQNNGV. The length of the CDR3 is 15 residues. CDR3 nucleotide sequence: TGTGCCAGCAGAGTTACAGGGGGCGGAGGATATGAGCAGTTCTTC. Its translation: CASRVTGGGGYEQFF.

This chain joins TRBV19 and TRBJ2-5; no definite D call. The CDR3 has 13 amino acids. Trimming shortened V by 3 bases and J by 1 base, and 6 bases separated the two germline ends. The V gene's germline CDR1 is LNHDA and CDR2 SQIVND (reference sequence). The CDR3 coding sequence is TGTGCCAGTAGTATGTCACTCCAAGAGACCCAGTACTTC. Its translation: CASSMSLQETQYF.

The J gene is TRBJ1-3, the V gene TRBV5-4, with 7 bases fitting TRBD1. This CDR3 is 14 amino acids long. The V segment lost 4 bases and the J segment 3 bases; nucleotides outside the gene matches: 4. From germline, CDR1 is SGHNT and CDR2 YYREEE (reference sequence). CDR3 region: CASSPGQYGNTIYF. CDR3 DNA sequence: TGTGCCAGCAGCCCGGGACAGTATGGAAACACCATATATTTT.

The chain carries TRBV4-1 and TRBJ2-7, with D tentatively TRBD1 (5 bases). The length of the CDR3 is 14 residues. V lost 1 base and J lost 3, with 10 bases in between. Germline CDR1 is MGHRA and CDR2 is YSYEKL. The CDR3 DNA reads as TGCGCCAGCAGCCAAGTGGACATCGGCTACGAGCAGTACTTC. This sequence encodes CASSQVDIGYEQYF.

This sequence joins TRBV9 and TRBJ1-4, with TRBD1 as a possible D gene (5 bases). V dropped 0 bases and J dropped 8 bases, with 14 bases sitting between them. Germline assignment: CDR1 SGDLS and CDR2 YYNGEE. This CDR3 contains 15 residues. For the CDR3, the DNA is TGTGCCAGCAGCGTAGGAGGTCGGACAATGGAAAAACTGTTTTTT. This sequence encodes CASSVGGRTMEKLFF.

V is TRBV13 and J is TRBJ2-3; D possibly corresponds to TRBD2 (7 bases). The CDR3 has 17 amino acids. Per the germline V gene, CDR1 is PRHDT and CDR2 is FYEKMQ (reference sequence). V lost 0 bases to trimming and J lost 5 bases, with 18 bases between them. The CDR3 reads CASSLGRGGAFVDTQYF. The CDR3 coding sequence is TGTGCCAGCAGCTTAGGAAGGGGGGGGGCATTTGTAGATACGCAGTATTTT.

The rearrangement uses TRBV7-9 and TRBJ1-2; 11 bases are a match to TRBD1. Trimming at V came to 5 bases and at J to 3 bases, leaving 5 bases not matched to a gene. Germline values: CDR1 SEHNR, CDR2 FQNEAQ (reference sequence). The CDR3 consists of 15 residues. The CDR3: CASSRTGGIDYGYTF. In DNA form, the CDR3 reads TGTGCCAGCAGCCGGACAGGGGGCATCGACTATGGCTACACCTTC.

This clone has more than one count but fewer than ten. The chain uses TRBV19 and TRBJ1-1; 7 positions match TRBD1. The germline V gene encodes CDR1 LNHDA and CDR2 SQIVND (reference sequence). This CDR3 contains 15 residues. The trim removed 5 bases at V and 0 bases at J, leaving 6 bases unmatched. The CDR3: CASSSLDRMNTEAFF. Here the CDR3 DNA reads TGTGCCAGTAGTTCCCTGGACAGGATGAACACTGAAGCTTTCTTT.

The CDR3 nucleotides are TGTGCCAGCAGTGAGTCAAGGACAGGCGACTATGGCTACACCTTC. It translates to CASSESRTGDYGYTF. V is TRBV2 and J is TRBJ1-2, with TRBD1 matching 7 bases. Germline CDR1 SNHLY, CDR2 FYNNEI. The CDR3 totals 15 residues. Germline trimming cut 3 bases from V and 3 bases from J; bases unmatched to any gene: 7. The entire variable domain, with the rest obtained from reference TRBV2 and TRBJ1-2, is as follows: EPEVTQTPSHQVTQMGQEVILRCVPISNHLYFYWYRQILGQKVEFLVSFYNNEISEKSEIFDDQFSVERPDGSNFTLKIRSTKLEDSAMYFCASSESRTGDYGYTFGSGTRLTVV.

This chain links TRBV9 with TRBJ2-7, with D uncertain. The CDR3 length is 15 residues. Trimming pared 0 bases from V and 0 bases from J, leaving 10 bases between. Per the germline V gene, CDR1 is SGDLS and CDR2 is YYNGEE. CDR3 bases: TGTGCCAGCAGCGTAGCCCCCCTGAGCTCCTACGAGCAGTACTTC. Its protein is CASSVAPLSSYEQYF.

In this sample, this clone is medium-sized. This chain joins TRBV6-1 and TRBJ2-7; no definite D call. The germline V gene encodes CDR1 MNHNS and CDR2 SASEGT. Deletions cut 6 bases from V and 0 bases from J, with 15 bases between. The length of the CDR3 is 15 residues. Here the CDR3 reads CASRIDPSGSYEQYF. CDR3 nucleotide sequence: TGTGCCAGCAGAATCGACCCCTCGGGCTCCTACGAGCAGTACTTC.

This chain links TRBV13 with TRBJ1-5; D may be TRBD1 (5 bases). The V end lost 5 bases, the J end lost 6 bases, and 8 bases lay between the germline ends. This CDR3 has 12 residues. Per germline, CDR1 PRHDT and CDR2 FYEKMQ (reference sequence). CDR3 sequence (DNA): TGTGCCAGCAGCACCGGGGGTCAGCCCCAGCATTTT. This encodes CASSTGGQPQHF.

CDR3 DNA sequence: TGTGCCAGCAGTGAGTTTAGGACAGGGGACTATGGCTACACCTTC. Its protein product is CASSEFRTGDYGYTF. This chain uses TRBV2 with TRBJ1-2, with 9 positions matching TRBD1. The germline V gene encodes CDR1 SNHLY and CDR2 FYNNEI. The junction had 5 bases not matched to a gene; V was cut back by 3 bases and J by 3 bases. This CDR3 is built from 15 residues.

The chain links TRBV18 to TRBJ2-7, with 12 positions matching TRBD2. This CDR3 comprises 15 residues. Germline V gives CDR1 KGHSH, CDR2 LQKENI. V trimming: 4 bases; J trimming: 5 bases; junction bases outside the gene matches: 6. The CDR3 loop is CASSLRTSGIHEQYF. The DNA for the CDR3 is TGTGCCAGCTCACTCCGGACTAGCGGGATCCACGAGCAGTACTTC.

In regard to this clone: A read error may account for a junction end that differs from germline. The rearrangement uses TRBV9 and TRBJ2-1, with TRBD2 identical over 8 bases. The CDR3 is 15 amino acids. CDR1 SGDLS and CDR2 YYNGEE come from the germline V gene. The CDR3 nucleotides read TGTGCCAGCAGCGGACGGGGGGGCTCCCACAATGAGCAGTTCTTC. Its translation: CASSGRGGSHNEQFF.

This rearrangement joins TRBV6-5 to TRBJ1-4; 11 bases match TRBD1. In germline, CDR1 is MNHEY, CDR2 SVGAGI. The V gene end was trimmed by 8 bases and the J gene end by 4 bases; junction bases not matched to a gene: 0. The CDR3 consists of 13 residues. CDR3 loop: CASGTGGNEKLFF. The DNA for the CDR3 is TGTGCCAGCGGGACAGGGGGTAATGAAAAACTGTTTTTT.

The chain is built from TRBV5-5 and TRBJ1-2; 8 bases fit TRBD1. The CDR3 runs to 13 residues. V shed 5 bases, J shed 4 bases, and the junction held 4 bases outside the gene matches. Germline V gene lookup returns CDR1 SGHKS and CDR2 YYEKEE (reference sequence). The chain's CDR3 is CASRLTGAYGYTF. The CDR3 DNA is TGTGCCAGCAGGTTGACAGGGGCCTATGGCTACACCTTC. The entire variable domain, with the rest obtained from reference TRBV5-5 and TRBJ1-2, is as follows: DAGVTQSPTHLIKTRGQQVTLRCSPISGHKSVSWYQQVLGQGPQFIFQYYEKEERGRGNFPDRFSARQFPNYSSELNVNALLLGDSALYLCASRLTGAYGYTFGSGTRLTVV.

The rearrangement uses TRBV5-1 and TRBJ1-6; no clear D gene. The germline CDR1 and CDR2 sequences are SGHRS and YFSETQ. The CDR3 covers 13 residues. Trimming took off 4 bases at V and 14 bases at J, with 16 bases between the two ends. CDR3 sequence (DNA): TGCGCCAGCAGCACCGAGGACTTCATAGCCCTCCACTTT. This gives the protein CASSTEDFIALHF.

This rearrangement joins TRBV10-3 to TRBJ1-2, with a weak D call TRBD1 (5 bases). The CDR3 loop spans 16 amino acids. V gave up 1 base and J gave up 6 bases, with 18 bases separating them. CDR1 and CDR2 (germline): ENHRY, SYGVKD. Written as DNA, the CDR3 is TGTGCCATCAGTGAGTATGAAGGAGGGGTTCGGAATGGCTACACCTTC. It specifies CAISEYEGGVRNGYTF.

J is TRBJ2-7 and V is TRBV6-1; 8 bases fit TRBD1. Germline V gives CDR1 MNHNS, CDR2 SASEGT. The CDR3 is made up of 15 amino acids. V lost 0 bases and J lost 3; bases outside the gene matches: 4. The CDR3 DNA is TGTGCCAGCAGTGAAGCAGAACAGGGGGTCTACGAGCAGTACTTC. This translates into CASSEAEQGVYEQYF.

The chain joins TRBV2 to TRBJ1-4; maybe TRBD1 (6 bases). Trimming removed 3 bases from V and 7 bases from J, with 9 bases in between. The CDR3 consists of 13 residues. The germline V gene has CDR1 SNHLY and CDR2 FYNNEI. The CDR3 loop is CASSDRGGEKLFF. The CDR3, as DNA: TGTGCCAGCAGTGACAGGGGTGGTGAAAAACTGTTTTTT.

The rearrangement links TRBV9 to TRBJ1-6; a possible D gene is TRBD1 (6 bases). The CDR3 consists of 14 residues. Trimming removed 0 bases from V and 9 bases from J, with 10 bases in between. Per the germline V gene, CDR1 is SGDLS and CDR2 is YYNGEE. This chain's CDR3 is CASSVAQGSSPLHF. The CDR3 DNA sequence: TGTGCCAGCAGCGTAGCCCAGGGGTCTTCACCCCTCCACTTT.

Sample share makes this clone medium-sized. CDR3 region: CASSYGQSTDTQYF. The CDR3 coding sequence is TGTGCCAGCAGTTACGGACAGAGCACAGATACGCAGTATTTT. The V gene is TRBV6-5, the J gene TRBJ2-3; TRBD1 might be the D (6 bases). From germline, CDR1 is MNHEY and CDR2 SVGAGI. CDR3 length equals 14 residues. Trimming pared 2 bases from V and 0 bases from J, leaving 6 bases between.

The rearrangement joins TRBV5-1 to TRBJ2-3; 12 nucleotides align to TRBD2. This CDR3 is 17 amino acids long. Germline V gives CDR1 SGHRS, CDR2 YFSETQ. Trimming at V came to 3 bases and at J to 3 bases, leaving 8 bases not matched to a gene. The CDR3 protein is CASSWPPSGGATDTQYF. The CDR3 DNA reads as TGCGCCAGCAGCTGGCCGCCTAGCGGGGGGGCAACAGATACGCAGTATTTT.

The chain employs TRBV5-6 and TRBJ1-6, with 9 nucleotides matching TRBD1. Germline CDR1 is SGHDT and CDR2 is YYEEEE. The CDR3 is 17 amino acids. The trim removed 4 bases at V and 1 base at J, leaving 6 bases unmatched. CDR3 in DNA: TGTGCCAGCAGCGCTGTCGGACAGGGGTCCTATAATTCACCCCTCCACTTT. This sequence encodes CASSAVGQGSYNSPLHF.

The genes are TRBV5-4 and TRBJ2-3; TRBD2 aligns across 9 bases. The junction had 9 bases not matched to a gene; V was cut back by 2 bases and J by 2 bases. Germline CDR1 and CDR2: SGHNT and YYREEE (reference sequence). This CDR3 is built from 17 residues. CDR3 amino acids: CASSLGGGAYNTDTQYF. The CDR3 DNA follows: TGTGCCAGCAGCTTAGGCGGGGGGGCCTATAACACAGATACGCAGTATTTT.

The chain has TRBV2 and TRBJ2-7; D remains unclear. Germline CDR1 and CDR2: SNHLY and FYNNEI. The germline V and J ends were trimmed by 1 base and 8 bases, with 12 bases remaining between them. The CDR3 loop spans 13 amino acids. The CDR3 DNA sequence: TGTGCCAGCAGTGAAGGGTTGAGACTCCAGCAGTACTTC. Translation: CASSEGLRLQQYF.

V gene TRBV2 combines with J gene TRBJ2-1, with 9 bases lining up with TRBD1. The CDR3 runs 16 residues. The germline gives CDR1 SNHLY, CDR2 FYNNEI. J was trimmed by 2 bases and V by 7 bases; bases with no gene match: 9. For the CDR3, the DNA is TGTGCCAGCAACTCGGACAGGGGTCGGGCCTACAATGAGCAGTTCTTC. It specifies CASNSDRGRAYNEQFF.

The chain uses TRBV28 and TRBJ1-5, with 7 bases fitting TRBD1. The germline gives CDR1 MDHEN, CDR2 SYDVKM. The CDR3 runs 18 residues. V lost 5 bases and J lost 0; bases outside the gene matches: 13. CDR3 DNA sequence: TGTGCCAGCAGTCCCACAGGAGGACAGGAGTATAGCAATCAGCCCCAGCATTTT. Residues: CASSPTGGQEYSNQPQHF.

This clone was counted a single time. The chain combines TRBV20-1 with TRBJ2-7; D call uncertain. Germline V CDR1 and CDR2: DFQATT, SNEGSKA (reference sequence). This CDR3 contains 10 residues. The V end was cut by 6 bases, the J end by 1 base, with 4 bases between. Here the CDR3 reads CSASSYEQYF. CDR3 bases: TGCAGTGCGTCGTCCTACGAGCAGTACTTC.